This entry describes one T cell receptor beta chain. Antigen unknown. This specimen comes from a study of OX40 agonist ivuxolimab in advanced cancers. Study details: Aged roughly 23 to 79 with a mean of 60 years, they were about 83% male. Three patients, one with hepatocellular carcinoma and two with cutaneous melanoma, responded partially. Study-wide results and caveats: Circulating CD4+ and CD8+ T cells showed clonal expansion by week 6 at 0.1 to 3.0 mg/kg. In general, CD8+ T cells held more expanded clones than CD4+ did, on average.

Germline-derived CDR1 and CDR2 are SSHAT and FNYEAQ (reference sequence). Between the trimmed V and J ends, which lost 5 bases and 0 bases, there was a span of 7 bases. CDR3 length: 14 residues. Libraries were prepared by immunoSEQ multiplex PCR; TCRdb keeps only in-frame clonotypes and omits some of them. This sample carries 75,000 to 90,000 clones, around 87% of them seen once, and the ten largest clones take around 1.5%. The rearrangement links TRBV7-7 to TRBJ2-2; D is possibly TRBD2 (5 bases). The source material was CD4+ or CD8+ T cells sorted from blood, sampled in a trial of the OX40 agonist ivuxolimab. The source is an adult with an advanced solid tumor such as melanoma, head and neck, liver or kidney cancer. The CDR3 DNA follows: TGTGCCAGCAGCCCGGGGACGAACACCGGGGAGCTGTTTTTT. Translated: CASSPGTNTGELFF.